The 6 T cell receptor beta chains below were found in one sample sequenced in a study of CD8+ T cells in alopecia areata. cDNA reverse transcribed from extracted RNA served as the sequencing template. Generated by immunoSEQ multiplex PCR, the TCRdb table keeps only in-frame clones and is missing some. The profile shows roughly 250,000 clones, under 80% of them singletons. Sample: CD4+ T cells sorted from blood, taken at week 0. Every receptor here comes from a human donor with alopecia areata.

The chain recombines TRBV30 with TRBJ1-5; a weak D match, TRBD1 (6 bases). Germline V lookup: CDR1 GTSNPN, CDR2 SVGIG (reference sequence). Trimming cost V 5 bases and J 6 bases, with 20 bases left between them. The CDR3 contains 15 residues. CDR3 protein: CAWANGQGPGQPQHF. The DNA for the CDR3 is TGTGCCTGGGCTAATGGGCAGGGGCCCGGTCAGCCCCAGCATTTT.

J is TRBJ2-3 and V is TRBV2, with no clear D. Germline V gives CDR1 SNHLY, CDR2 FYNNEI. The V gene lost 5 bases and the J gene lost 11 bases, with 11 bases spanning the gap. CDR3 length: 11 residues. Here the CDR3 reads CASSPQYRQYF. For the CDR3, the DNA is TGTGCCAGCAGTCCACAGTACAGGCAGTATTTT.

V usage is TRBV6-5 and J usage is TRBJ2-2; D is possibly TRBD1 (6 bases). The CDR3 is 14 residues long. Germline V gene lookup returns CDR1 MNHEY and CDR2 SVGAGI. With 6 bases removed from V and 4 bases from J, the gap between germline ends came to 12 bases. The CDR3: CASRPGHLTGELFF. The CDR3 DNA is TGTGCCAGCAGACCGGGACATCTCACCGGGGAGCTGTTTTTT.

The V call is TRBV2, the J call TRBJ2-5; D might be TRBD2 (5 bases). The J call may be mistaken, given a closer DNA end match to TRBJ2-7. The CDR3 has 12 residues. Germline CDR1 SNHLY, CDR2 FYNNEI. In DNA form, the CDR3 reads TGTGCCAGCTTCGGAGGAATCTACGAGCAGTACTTC. Amino acids: CASFGGIYEQYF.

V gene TRBV29-1 combines with J gene TRBJ1-6, with a tentative D call TRBD1 (5 bases). V lost 5 bases and J 6 bases, leaving 11 bases between the germline ends. Germline CDR1 and CDR2: SQVTM and ANQGSEA. The CDR3 is 13 amino acids. The CDR3 loop reads CSVQTVGNSPLHF. In nucleotides, the CDR3 is TGCAGCGTTCAGACAGTGGGTAATTCACCCCTCCACTTT.

The V gene is TRBV11-2, the J gene TRBJ2-7; TRBD2 matches at 8 bases. J was trimmed by 9 bases and V by 1 base; bases with no gene match: 8. This CDR3 comprises 14 residues. Germline V gene sequence: CDR1 SGHAT, CDR2 FQNNGV. This CDR3 is CASSLAIGLARQYF. CDR3 in DNA: TGTGCCAGCAGCTTAGCTATTGGACTAGCCAGGCAGTACTTC.